One and the same sample provided the 9 T cell receptor beta chains below, sequenced in a study of sequential checkpoint blockade in melanoma. The sample's treatment: randomized to nivolumab then ipilimumab (arm A) or the reverse (arm B). Sequenced by immunoSEQ multiplex PCR; TCRdb stores in-frame clones only, minus some. Seen here are roughly 450 clones, under 30% observed once, and the top ten hold about a third. The sequencing used tumor tissue (inferred from file names), collected from a patient given nivolumab and ipilimumab in sequence. The receptors derive from a human donor with melanoma.

Relative to its sample, this clone is medium-sized. This chain uses TRBV11-3 with TRBJ2-2; TRBD1 agrees at 11 bases. Germline-derived CDR1 and CDR2 are SGHNT and YENEEA. The CDR3 totals 16 residues. Germline trimming cut 3 bases from V and 7 bases from J; bases unmatched to any gene: 7. The CDR3 nucleotides read TGTGCCAGCAGCTTGGCCGGACAGGGGGCAGTCGGGGAGCTGTTTTTT. It specifies CASSLAGQGAVGELFF.

This clone was detected only a few times. This chain links TRBV6-8 with TRBJ1-2; 9 bases are a match to TRBD1. The CDR3 has 16 residues. J was trimmed by 4 bases and V by 2 bases; bases with no gene match: 8. The V gene's germline CDR1 is MNHGY and CDR2 SAAAGT. The CDR3 reads CASSYPGTGLVYGYTF. The CDR3 DNA reads as TGTGCCAGCAGTTACCCTGGGACAGGGCTTGTCTATGGCTACACCTTC.

This clone was seen a few times. This chain uses TRBV6-8 with TRBJ1-1; D is perhaps TRBD1 (5 bases). Trimming took off 7 bases at V and 1 base at J, with 10 bases between the two ends. Looked up from germline, CDR1 is MNHGY and CDR2 is SAAAGT. CDR3 length: 13 residues. The CDR3 DNA reads TGTGCCAGCACGGGGCAGTCGAACACTGAAGCTTTCTTT. This codes for CASTGQSNTEAFF.

This clone came up a few times. The chain links TRBV6-8 to TRBJ2-7; no firm D call. V shed 6 bases and J shed 3 bases, with 9 bases lying between them. The CDR3 runs 12 residues. Germline V gene sequence: CDR1 MNHGY, CDR2 SAAAGT. In nucleotides, the CDR3 is TGTGCCAGCAGCCCGAACAGCTACGAGCAGTACTTC. Translating gives CASSPNSYEQYF.

This clone was detected only a few times. The V gene is TRBV18, the J gene TRBJ1-3, with unresolved D. The CDR3 extends over 15 amino acids. The V gene's germline CDR1 is KGHSH and CDR2 LQKENI. V was trimmed by 2 bases and J by 0 bases, leaving 8 bases between them. The CDR3 bases are TGTGCCAGCTCACCATCTTCGAGCTCTGGAAACACCATATATTTT. Translating it yields CASSPSSSSGNTIYF.

By share, this clone ranks as hyperexpanded. The chain couples TRBV11-3 to TRBJ2-7; 7 bases match TRBD1. Germline CDR1 reads SGHNT; CDR2 reads YENEEA. J lost 3 bases, V lost 1 base, and 6 bases had no gene match. The CDR3 loop spans 15 amino acids. CDR3 region: CASSLVTTGDYEQYF. The CDR3, as DNA: TGTGCCAGCAGCTTAGTTACTACAGGGGACTACGAGCAGTACTTC.

The chain employs TRBV19 and TRBJ2-4, with D perhaps TRBD1 (5 bases). Germline CDR1 and CDR2: LNHDA and SQIVND (reference sequence). Trimming took 2 bases from V and 9 from J, leaving 14 bases between them. This CDR3 is 14 amino acids long. As DNA, the CDR3 is TGTGCCAGTAGTATATCGCAGGGTGACGGCATTCAGTACTTC. This gives the protein CASSISQGDGIQYF.

This clone is judged large. The genes are TRBV11-3 and TRBJ2-1; 8 bases are a match to TRBD1. After removal of 1 base from V and 8 bases from J, the junction contained 4 bases not matched to a gene. Germline V lookup: CDR1 SGHNT, CDR2 YENEEA. There are 14 residues in the CDR3. CDR3 amino acids: CASSLGTGFDEQFF. DNA for the CDR3: TGTGCCAGCAGCTTAGGGACAGGGTTCGATGAGCAGTTCTTC. The entire variable domain, with the rest obtained from reference TRBV11-3 and TRBJ2-1, is as follows: EAGVVQSPRYKIIEKKQPVAFWCNPISGHNTLYWYLQNLGQGPELLIRYENEEAVDDSQLPKDRFSAERLKGVDSTLKIQPAELGDSAVYLCASSLGTGFDEQFFGPGTRLTVL.

The chain combines TRBV11-3 with TRBJ2-1; 8 bases align to TRBD2. The CDR3 contains 15 residues. Germline trimming cut 0 bases from V and 2 bases from J; bases unmatched to any gene: 0. CDR1 is SGHNT and CDR2 is YENEEA in the germline V gene. The DNA of the CDR3 is TGTGCCAGCAGCTTAGAGACTAGCGCCTACAATGAGCAGTTCTTC. Translated: CASSLETSAYNEQFF.